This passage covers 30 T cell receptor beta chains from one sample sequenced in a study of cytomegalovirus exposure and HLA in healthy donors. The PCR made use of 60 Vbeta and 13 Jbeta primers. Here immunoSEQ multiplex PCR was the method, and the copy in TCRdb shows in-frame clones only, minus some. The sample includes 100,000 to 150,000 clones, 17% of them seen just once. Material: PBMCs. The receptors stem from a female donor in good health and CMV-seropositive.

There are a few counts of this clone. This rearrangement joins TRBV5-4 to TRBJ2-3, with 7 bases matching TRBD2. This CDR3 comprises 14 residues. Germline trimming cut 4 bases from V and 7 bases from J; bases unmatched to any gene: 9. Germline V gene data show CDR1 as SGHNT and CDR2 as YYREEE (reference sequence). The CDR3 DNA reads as TGTGCCAGCAGCCGGACTAGAGCGGAGAATACGCAGTATTTT. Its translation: CASSRTRAENTQYF.

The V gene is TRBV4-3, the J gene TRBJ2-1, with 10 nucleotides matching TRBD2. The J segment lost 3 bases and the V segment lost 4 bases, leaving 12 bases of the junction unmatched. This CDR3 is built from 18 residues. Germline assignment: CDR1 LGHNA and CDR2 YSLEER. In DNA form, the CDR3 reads TGCGCCAGCAGCCTTGTCTTCGGACTAGCGGAATACTACAATGAGCAGTTCTTC. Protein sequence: CASSLVFGLAEYYNEQFF.

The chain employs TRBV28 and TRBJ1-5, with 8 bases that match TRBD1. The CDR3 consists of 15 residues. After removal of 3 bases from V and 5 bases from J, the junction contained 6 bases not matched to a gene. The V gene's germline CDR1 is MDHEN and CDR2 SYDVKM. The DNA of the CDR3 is TGTGCCAGCAGTTTCGTGACAGGGGTCTATCAGCCCCAGCATTTT. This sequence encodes CASSFVTGVYQPQHF.

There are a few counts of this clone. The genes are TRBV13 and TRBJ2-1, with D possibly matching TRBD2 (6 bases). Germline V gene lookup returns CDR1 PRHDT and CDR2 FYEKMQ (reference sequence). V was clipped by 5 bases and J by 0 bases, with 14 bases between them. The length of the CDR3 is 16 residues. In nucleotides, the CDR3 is TGTGCCAGCAGCGATAGGGAGGCCCGCTCCTACAATGAGCAGTTCTTC. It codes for CASSDREARSYNEQFF. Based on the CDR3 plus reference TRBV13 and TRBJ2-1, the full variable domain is AAGVIQSPRHLIKEKRETATLKCYPIPRHDTVYWYQQGPGQDPQFLISFYEKMQSDKGSIPDRFSAQQFSDYHSELNMSSLELGDSALYFCASSDREARSYNEQFFGPGTRLTVL.

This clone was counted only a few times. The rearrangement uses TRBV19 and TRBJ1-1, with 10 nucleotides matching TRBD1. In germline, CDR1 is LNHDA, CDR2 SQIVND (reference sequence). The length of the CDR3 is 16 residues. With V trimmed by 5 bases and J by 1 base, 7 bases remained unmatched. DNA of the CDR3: TGTGCCAGTAGTCCTCGACAGGGGGCCACGAACACTGAAGCTTTCTTT. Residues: CASSPRQGATNTEAFF. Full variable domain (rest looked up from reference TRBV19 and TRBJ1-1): DGGITQSPKYLFRKEGQNVTLSCEQNLNHDAMYWYRQDPGQGLRLIYYSQIVNDFQKGDIAEGYSVSREKKESFPLTVTSAQKNPTAFYLCASSPRQGATNTEAFFGQGTRLTVV.

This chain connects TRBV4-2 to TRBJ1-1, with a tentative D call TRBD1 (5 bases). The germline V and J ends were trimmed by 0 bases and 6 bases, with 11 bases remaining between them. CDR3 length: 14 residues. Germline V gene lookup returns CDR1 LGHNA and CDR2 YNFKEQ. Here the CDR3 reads CASSQERGISEAFF. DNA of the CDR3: TGTGCCAGCAGCCAAGAGCGGGGGATATCTGAAGCTTTCTTT.

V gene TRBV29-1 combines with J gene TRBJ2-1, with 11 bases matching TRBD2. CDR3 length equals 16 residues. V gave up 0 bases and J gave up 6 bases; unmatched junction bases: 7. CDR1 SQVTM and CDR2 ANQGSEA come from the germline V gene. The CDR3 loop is CSVEDIRLAGGNEQFF. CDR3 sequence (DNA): TGCAGCGTTGAAGATATCCGGCTAGCGGGAGGCAATGAGCAGTTCTTC.

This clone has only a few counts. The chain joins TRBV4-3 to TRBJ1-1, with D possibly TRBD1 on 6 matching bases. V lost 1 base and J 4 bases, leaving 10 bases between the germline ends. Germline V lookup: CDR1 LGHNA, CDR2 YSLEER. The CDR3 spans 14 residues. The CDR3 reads CASSQVAGVTEAFF. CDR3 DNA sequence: TGCGCCAGCAGCCAAGTCGCAGGGGTCACTGAAGCTTTCTTT.

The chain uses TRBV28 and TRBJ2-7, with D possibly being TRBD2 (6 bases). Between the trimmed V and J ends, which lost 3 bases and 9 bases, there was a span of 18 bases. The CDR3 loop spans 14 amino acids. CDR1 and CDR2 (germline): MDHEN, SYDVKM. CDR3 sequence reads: CASSFRGATPVQYF. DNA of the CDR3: TGTGCCAGCAGTTTCCGCGGGGCCACCCCAGTGCAGTACTTC.

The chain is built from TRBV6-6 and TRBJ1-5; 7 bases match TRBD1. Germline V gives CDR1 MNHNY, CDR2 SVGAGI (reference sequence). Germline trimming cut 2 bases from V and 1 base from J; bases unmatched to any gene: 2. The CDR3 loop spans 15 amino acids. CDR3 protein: CASSYTGASNQPQHF. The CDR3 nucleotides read TGTGCCAGCAGTTACACAGGGGCGAGCAATCAGCCCCAGCATTTT.

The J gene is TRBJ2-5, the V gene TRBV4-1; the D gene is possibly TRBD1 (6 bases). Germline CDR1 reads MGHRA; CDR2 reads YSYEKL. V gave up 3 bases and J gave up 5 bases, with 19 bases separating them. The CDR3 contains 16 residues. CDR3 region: CASSHVEKGERETQYF. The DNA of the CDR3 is TGCGCCAGCAGCCACGTCGAAAAGGGGGAGCGGGAGACCCAGTACTTC.

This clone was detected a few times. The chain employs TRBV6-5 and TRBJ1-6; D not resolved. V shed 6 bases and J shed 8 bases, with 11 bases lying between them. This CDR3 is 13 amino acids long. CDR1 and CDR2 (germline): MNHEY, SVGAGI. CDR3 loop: CASRRDPYSPLHF. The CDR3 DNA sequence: TGTGCCAGCAGGAGGGATCCCTATTCACCCCTCCACTTT.

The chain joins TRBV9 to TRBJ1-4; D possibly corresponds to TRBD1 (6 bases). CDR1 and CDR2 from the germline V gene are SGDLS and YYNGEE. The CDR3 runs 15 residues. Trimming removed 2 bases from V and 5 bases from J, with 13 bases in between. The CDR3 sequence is CASSVGGAINEKLFF. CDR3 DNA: TGTGCCAGCAGCGTCGGGGGGGCGATAAATGAAAAACTGTTTTTT.

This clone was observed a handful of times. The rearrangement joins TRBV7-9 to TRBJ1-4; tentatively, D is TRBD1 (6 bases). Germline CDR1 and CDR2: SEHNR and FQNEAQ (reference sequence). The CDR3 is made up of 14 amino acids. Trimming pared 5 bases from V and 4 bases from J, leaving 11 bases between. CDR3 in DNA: TGTGCCAGCAGCCTCGGACAGCTTAATGAAAAACTGTTTTTT. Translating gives CASSLGQLNEKLFF.

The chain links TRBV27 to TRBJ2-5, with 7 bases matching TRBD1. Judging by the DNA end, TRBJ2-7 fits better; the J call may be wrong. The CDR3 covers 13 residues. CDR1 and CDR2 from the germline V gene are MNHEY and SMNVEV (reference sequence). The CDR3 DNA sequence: TGTGCCAGCAGTCCGACAGGGTCTAACGAGCAGTACTTC. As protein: CASSPTGSNEQYF.

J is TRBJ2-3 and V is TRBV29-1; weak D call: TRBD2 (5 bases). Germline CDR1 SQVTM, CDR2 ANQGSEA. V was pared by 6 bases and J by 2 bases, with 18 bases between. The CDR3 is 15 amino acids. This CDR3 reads CSVAVAKLLTDTQYF. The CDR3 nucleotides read TGCAGCGTAGCGGTCGCGAAACTACTCACAGATACGCAGTATTTT.

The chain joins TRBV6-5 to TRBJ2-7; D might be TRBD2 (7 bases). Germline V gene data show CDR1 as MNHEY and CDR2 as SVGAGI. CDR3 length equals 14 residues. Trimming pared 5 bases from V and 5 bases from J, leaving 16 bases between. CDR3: CASSAPGGLHEQYF. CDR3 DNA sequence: TGTGCCAGCAGTGCGCCCGGGGGGCTACACGAGCAGTACTTC.

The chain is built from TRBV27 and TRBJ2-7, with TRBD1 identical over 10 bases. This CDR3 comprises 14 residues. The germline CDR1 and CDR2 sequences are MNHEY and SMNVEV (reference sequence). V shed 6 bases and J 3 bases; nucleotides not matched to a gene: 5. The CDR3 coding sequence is TGTGCCAGCAGCCCGGGACAGGGGTTCTACGAGCAGTACTTC. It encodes CASSPGQGFYEQYF.

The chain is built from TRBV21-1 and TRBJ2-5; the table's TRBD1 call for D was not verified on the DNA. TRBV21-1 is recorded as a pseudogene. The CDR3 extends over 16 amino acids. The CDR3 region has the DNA TGTGCCAGCAGCAGTGATTACAGTAGGTGGATTGAGACCCAGTACTTC. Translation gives CASSSDYSRWIETQYF.

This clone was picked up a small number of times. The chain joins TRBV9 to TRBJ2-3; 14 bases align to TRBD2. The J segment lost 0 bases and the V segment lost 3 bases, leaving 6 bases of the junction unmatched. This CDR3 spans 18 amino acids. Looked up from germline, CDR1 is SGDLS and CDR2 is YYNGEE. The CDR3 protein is CASSAGLAGGRSTDTQYF. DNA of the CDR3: TGTGCCAGCAGCGCCGGACTAGCGGGGGGTCGTAGCACAGATACGCAGTATTTT.

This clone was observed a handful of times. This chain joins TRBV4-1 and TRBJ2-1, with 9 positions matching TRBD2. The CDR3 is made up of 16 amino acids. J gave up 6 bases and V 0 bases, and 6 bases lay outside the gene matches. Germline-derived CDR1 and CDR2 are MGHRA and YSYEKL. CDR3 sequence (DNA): TGCGCCAGCAGCCAAGATCTCGGGACTAGCATCAATGAGCAGTTCTTC. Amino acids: CASSQDLGTSINEQFF.

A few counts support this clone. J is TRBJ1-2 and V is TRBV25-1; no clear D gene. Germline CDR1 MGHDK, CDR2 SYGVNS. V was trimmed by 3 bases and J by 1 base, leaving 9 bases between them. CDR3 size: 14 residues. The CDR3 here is CASSDRIVNYGYTF. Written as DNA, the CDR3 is TGTGCCAGCAGTGACAGGATCGTTAACTATGGCTACACCTTC.

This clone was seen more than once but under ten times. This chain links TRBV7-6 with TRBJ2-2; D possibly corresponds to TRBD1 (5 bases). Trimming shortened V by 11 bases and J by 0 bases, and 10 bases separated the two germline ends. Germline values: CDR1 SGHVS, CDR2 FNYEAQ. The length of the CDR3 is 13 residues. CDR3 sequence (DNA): TGTGCCTCAGGGCGGACGAACACCGGGGAGCTGTTTTTT. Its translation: CASGRTNTGELFF.

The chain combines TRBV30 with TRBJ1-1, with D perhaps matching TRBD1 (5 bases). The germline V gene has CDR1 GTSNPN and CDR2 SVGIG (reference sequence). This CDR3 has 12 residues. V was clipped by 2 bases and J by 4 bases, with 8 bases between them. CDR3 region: CAWSLGGTEAFF. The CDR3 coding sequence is TGTGCCTGGAGTCTGGGGGGCACTGAAGCTTTCTTT.

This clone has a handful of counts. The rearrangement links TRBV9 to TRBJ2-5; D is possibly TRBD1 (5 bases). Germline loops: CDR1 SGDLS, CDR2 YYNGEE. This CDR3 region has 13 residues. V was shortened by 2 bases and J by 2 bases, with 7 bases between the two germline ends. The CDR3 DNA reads TGTGCCAGCAGCGTTTCAGGGCAAGAGACCCAGTACTTC. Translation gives CASSVSGQETQYF.

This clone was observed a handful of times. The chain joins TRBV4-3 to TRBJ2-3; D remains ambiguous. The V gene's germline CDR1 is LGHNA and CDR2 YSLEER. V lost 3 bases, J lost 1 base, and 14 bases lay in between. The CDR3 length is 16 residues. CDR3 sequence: CASSQFLEPRTDTQYF. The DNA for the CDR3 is TGCGCCAGCAGCCAGTTTCTAGAACCCCGCACAGATACGCAGTATTTT.

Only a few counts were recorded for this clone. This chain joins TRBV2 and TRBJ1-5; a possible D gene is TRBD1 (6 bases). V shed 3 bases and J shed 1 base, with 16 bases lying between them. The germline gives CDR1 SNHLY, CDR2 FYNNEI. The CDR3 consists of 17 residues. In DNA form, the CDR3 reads TGTGCCAGCAGTGAGGGGGGCGGGAGGGGGAGCAATCAGCCCCAGCATTTT. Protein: CASSEGGGRGSNQPQHF.

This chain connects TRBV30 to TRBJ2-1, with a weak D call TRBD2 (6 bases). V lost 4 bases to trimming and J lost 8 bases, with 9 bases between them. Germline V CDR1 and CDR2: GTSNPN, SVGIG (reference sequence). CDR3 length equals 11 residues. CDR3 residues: CAWTSDYEQFF. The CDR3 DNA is TGTGCCTGGACTAGCGATTATGAGCAGTTCTTC.

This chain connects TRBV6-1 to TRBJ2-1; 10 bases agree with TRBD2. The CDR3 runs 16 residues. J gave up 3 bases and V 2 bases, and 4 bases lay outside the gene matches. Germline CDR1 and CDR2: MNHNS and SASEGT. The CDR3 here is CASSERTSGIYNEQFF. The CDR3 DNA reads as TGTGCCAGCAGTGAACGGACTAGCGGTATCTACAATGAGCAGTTCTTC.

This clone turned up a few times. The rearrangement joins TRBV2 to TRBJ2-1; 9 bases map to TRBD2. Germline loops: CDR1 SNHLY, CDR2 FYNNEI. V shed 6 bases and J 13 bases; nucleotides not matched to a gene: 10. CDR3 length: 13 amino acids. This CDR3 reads CASRLGAGGLQFF. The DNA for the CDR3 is TGTGCCAGCAGGCTTGGGGCGGGAGGGCTACAGTTCTTC.